This TCR beta chain came from a study of beta chain features in type 1 diabetes. Study in general: Age, gender and cell yields were similar between patients and healthy donors.

All of the isolated RNA was reverse transcribed, so expressed TCRB transcripts were sequenced. Generated by immunoSEQ multiplex PCR, the TCRdb table keeps only in-frame clones and is missing some. The top ten clones hold 0.04% of a sample with 600,000 or so clones, more than 13% of them seen once. Study-wide findings and caveats: Type 1 diabetes patients had TCRB CDR3s that were shorter (moderately but significantly so) in all four CD4+ subsets. A definitive answer on HLA type influencing TCRB rearrangement was not reached here.

Remarks on this clone: Antigen: not known.

CDR3 size: 14 residues. J was trimmed by 4 bases and V by 5 bases; bases with no gene match: 5. Per germline, CDR1 SNHLY and CDR2 FYNNEI. Sequences were obtained from naive CD4+ T cells from blood. This TCR was recovered from a man aged 18 to 35 with type 1 diabetes. This sequence joins TRBV2 and TRBJ2-3; 8 bases fit TRBD1. The CDR3 reads CASSTKTGADTQYF. CDR3 DNA: TGTGCCAGCAGTACTAAGACAGGGGCAGATACGCAGTATTTT.